This T cell receptor (beta chain) appears in the sequencing data of a study of blood T cell repertoires in COVID-19. For the study at large: The origin of the acute and convalescent COVID-19 samples was the United States, Italy and Spain. The cDNA or gDNA used as material had been derived from T cells, B-cell-depleted T cells, or PBMCs.

Original analysis: Reference gene primer amplification in the assay estimated nucleated cell counts. Only in-frame clones appear in the TCRdb table, and some are missing; sequencing was by immunoSEQ multiplex PCR. V and J calls and clone size are given by that table; D and trimming were obtained from the DNA. In the table there are 90,000 to 100,000 clones, roughly 88% of which are singletons. After removal of 7 bases from V and 4 bases from J, the junction contained 6 bases not matched to a gene. The CDR3 contains 15 residues. The germline CDR1 and CDR2 sequences are MNHEY and SMNVEV (reference sequence).

What was sequenced was peripheral blood. The J gene is TRBJ2-1, the V gene TRBV27; 11 bases fit TRBD2. The receptor was isolated from a human donor in a cohort sampled during active COVID-19. CDR3 nucleotide sequence: TGTGCCAGCAACTTGGTAGCGGGGGGGTACAATGAGCAGTTCTTC. As protein: CASNLVAGGYNEQFF.